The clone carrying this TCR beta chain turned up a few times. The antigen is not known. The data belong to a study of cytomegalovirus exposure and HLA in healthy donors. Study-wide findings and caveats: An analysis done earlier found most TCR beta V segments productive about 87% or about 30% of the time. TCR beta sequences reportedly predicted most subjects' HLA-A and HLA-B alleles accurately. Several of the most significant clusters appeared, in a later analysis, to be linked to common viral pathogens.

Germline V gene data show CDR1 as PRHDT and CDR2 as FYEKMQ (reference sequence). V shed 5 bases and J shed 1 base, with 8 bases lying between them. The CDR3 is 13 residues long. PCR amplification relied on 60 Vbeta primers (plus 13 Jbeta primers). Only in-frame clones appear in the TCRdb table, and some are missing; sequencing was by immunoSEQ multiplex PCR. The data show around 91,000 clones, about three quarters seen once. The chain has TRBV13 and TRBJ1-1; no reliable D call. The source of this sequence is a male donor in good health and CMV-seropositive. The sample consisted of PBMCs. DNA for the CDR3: TGTGCCAGCAGCGTACAGCCGAACACTGAAGCTTTCTTT. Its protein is CASSVQPNTEAFF.